The 8 T cell receptor beta chains below come from one sample, sequenced in a study of CD8+ T cells in alopecia areata. Following extraction, RNA underwent reverse transcription to cDNA, which served as the sequencing template. Generated by immunoSEQ multiplex PCR, the TCRdb table keeps only in-frame clones and is missing some. The data hold roughly 19,000 clones, with more than 50% observed a single time. As part of sample collection, lesional scalp punch biopsies and peripheral blood were taken from alopecia areata patients. This specimen consisted of skin, obtained at week 0. These receptors all stem from a human donor with alopecia areata.

The genes are TRBV6-5 and TRBJ1-1, with D possibly matching TRBD1 (6 bases). CDR1 is MNHEY and CDR2 is SVGAGI in the germline V gene. The length of the CDR3 is 14 residues. Trimming removed 6 bases from V and 1 base from J, with 12 bases in between. The CDR3 sequence: CASRALQGNTEAFF. CDR3 coding DNA: TGTGCCAGCAGAGCGCTACAGGGGAACACTGAAGCTTTCTTT.

V gene TRBV5-4 combines with J gene TRBJ2-2; D might be TRBD2 (6 bases). CDR1 and CDR2 (germline): SGHNT, YYREEE (reference sequence). This CDR3 region has 14 residues. Trimming removed 4 bases at V and 8 bases at J, with 15 bases between. The CDR3 region is CASSETSSGGELFF. The CDR3 region has the DNA TGTGCCAGCAGCGAAACTAGCTCTGGAGGGGAGCTGTTTTTT.

The gene calls are TRBV21-1 and TRBJ1-1; TRBD1, the D gene given by the table, was not confirmed from the DNA. TRBV21-1 is tagged as a pseudogene. This CDR3 comprises 16 residues. The CDR3 nucleotides are TGTGCCAGCAGCTCGGACAGGGGGCGCTTAGGCACTGAAGCTTTCTTT. Protein: CASSSDRGRLGTEAFF.

The chain couples TRBV15 to TRBJ1-2, with 9 positions matching TRBD1. After removal of 5 bases from V and 5 bases from J, the junction contained 3 bases not matched to a gene. The CDR3 is 13 amino acids. Germline V gene sequence: CDR1 LNHNV, CDR2 YYDKDF (reference sequence). In DNA, the CDR3 is TGTGCCACCAGCGGGGGACAGGGATATGGCTACACCTTC. The encoded protein is CATSGGQGYGYTF.

To note about this clone: The sample holds other DNA sequences that translate to the same CDR3. The chain recombines TRBV6-5 with TRBJ1-2; D uncertain. The V gene's germline CDR1 is MNHEY and CDR2 SVGAGI. Trimming took 2 bases from V and 0 from J, leaving 4 bases between them. This CDR3 has 13 residues. In DNA form, the CDR3 reads TGTGCCAGCAGTTACGGGGCTAACTATGGCTACACCTTC. It is translated as CASSYGANYGYTF.

A few counts support this clone. The chain uses TRBV19 and TRBJ2-7; TRBD1 aligns across 7 bases. After removal of 4 bases from V and 3 bases from J, the junction contained 6 bases not matched to a gene. CDR3 length equals 14 residues. CDR1 LNHDA and CDR2 SQIVND come from the germline V gene (reference sequence). CDR3 sequence: CASSTGGVNYEQYF. Written as DNA, the CDR3 is TGTGCCAGTAGTACAGGGGGAGTAAACTACGAGCAGTACTTC. Complete variable domain (other parts from reference TRBV19 and TRBJ2-7): DGGITQSPKYLFRKEGQNVTLSCEQNLNHDAMYWYRQDPGQGLRLIYYSQIVNDFQKGDIAEGYSVSREKKESFPLTVTSAQKNPTAFYLCASSTGGVNYEQYFGPGTRLTVT.

The V gene is TRBV20-1, the J gene TRBJ1-1, with D possibly TRBD1 on 5 matching bases. CDR1 is DFQATT, CDR2 SNEGSKA, per germline (reference sequence). The V end was cut by 4 bases, the J end by 4 bases, with 7 bases between. The CDR3 has 11 amino acids. CDR3 bases: TGCAGTGCTAAGGGGCCCACTGAAGCTTTCTTT. Translated: CSAKGPTEAFF.

This clone was seen more than once but under ten times. This chain joins TRBV19 and TRBJ2-1, with 9 nucleotides matching TRBD2. Germline V CDR1 and CDR2: LNHDA, SQIVND (reference sequence). This CDR3 has 15 amino acids. V shed 7 bases and J 2 bases; nucleotides not matched to a gene: 6. CDR3 DNA: TGTGCCAGTAAAAGAGAGCGGGGGGCCTACAATGAGCAGTTCTTC. Protein product: CASKRERGAYNEQFF. The whole variable domain, filled in from reference TRBV19 and TRBJ2-1, reads DGGITQSPKYLFRKEGQNVTLSCEQNLNHDAMYWYRQDPGQGLRLIYYSQIVNDFQKGDIAEGYSVSREKKESFPLTVTSAQKNPTAFYLCASKRERGAYNEQFFGPGTRLTVL.